This TCR beta chain is drawn from a study of T cells after yellow fever vaccination. One entry per CDR3 protein results from TCRdb running MiXCR on the 5' RACE reads. The sample carries under 90,000 distinct CDR3 sequences, more than 6.5% recorded once. In this sample, this clonotype turned up many times. This specimen was CD8+ T cells sorted from PBMCs, taken about 49 days after the first yellow fever vaccination. The TCR comes from a man aged 18-30 years who received the YFV17D yellow fever vaccine.

As DNA, the CDR3 is TGCGCCAGCAGCCAAGATAGGGGAGCGGGGGGTCTCTACGAGCAGTACTTC. Translated, it gives CASSQDRGAGGLYEQYF. The chain employs TRBV4-3 and TRBJ2-7; the match to TRBD2 covers 9 bases. Per germline, CDR1 LGHNA and CDR2 YSLEER. V shed 0 bases, J shed 3 bases, and the junction held 9 bases outside the gene matches. This CDR3 is 17 amino acids long.